This T cell receptor (beta chain) was profiled in a study of blood T cell repertoires in COVID-19. The overall study: Some COVID-19 samples were acute and others convalescent; all came from the United States, Italy and Spain.

TCRdb's copy holds only in-frame clones and misses some; the assay was immunoSEQ multiplex PCR. The sample has 130,000 to 150,000 clones, 84% seen once. The V gene lost 6 bases and the J gene lost 11 bases, with 14 bases spanning the gap. The CDR3 contains 12 residues. The germline CDR1 and CDR2 sequences are LNHDA and SQIVND (reference sequence). The sequence derives from a woman aged 45-65 years who had been exposed to COVID-19. The chain carries TRBV19 and TRBJ1-5, with a weak D call TRBD1 (5 bases). Specimen: PBMCs or T cells enriched from blood (not recorded which). The CDR3 loop reads CASRRSTGAQHF. DNA of the CDR3: TGTGCCAGTAGGCGGTCCACGGGGGCCCAGCATTTT. Full variable domain (missing parts from reference TRBV19 and TRBJ1-5): DGGITQSPKYLFRKEGQNVTLSCEQNLNHDAMYWYRQDPGQGLRLIYYSQIVNDFQKGDIAEGYSVSREKKESFPLTVTSAQKNPTAFYLCASRRSTGAQHFGDGTRLSIL.